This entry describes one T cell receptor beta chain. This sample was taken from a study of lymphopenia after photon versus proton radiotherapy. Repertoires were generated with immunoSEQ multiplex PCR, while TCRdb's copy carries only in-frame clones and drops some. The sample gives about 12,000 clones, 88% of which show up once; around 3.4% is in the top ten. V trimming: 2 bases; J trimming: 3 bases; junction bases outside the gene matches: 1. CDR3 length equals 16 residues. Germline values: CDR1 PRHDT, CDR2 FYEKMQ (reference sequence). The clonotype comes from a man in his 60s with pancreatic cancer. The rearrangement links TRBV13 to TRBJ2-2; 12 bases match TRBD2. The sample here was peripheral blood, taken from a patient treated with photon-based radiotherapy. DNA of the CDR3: TGTGCCAGCAGCTTACTAGCGGGGGGGTACACCGGGGAGCTGTTTTTT. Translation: CASSLLAGGYTGELFF.